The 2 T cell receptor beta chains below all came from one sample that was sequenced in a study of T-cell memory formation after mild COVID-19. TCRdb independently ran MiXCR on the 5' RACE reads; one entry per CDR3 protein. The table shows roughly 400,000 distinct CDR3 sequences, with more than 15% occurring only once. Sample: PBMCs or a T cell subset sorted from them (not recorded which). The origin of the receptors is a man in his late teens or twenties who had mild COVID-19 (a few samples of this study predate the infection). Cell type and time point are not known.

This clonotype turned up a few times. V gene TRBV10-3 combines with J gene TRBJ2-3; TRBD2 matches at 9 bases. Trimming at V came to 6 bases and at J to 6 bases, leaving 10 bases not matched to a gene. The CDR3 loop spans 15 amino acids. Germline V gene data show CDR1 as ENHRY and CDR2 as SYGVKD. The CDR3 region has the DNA TGTGCCATCAGGCCTACGGGACTAGCTGGGGATACGCAGTATTTT. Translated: CAIRPTGLAGDTQYF.

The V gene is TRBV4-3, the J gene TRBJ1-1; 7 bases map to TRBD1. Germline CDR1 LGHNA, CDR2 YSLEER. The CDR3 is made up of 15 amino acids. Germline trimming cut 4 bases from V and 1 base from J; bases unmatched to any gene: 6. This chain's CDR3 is CASSPKDRRNTEAFF. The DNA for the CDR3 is TGCGCCAGCAGCCCGAAGGACAGGAGGAACACTGAAGCTTTCTTT.